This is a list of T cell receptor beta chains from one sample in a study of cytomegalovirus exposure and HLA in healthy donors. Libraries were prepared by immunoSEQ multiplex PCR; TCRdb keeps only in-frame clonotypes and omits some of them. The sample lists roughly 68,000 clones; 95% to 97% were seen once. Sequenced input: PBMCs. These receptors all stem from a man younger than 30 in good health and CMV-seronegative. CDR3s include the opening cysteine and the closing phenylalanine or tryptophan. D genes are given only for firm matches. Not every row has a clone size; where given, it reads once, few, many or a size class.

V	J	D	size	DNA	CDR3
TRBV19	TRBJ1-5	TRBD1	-	TGTGCCAGTAGTATAATCCCCAGGACAGGGTTTGGTCAGCCCCAGCATTTT	CASSIIPRTGFGQPQHF
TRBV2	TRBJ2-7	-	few	TGTGCCAGCTCCCGAAGACTTCGGCGAGGGGAGCAGTACTTC	CASSRRLRRGEQYF
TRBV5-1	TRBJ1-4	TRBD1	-	TGCGCCAGCACTTTTGGACAGGGAGGTGAAAAACTGTTTTTT	CASTFGQGGEKLFF
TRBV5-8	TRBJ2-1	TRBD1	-	TGTGCCAGCAGCTTGGACTCGGACAGGGAGGCAAGCAATGAGCAGTTCTTC	CASSLDSDREASNEQFF
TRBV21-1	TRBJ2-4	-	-	TGTGCCAGCAGTAGGGGACAGGGGCTAGCCAAAAACATTCAGTACTTC	CASSRGQGLAKNIQYF
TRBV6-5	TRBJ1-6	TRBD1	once	TGTGCCAGCAGAGACAGGGAAGTAAATTCACCCCTCCACTTT	CASRDREVNSPLHF
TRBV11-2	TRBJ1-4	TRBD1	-	TGTGCCAGCAGCTTAGTGGGACAGGGGGTAACTAATGAAAAACTGTTTTTT	CASSLVGQGVTNEKLFF
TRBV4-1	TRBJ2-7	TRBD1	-	TGCGCCAGCAGCCCCTTTTGGGACAGGGGGGTCGAGCAGTACTTC	CASSPFWDRGVEQYF
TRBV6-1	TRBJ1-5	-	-	TGTGCCAGCACCAGGGAGGGCAATCAGCCCCAGCATTTT	CASTREGNQPQHF
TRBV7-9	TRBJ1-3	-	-	TGTGCCAGCAGCCTAGACAGATCTGGAAACACCATATATTTT	CASSLDRSGNTIYF
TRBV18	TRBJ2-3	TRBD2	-	TGTGCCAGCTCACCACGGGGGGGAGCGGCAGATACGCAGTATTTT	CASSPRGGAADTQYF
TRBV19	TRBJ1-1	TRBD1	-	TGTGCCAGTAGTATTCGGACAGGGCAGACCATGAACACTGAAGCTTTCTTT	CASSIRTGQTMNTEAFF
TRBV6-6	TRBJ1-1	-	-	TGTGCCAGCATAGAGAACACTGAAGCTTTCTTT	CASIENTEAFF
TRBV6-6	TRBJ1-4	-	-	TGTGCCAGCAGTTCGACAGGAAGTAATGAAAAACTGTTTTTT	CASSSTGSNEKLFF
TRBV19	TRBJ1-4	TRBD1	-	TGTGCCAGTAGTCGGACAGGGGAAACTAATGAAAAACTGTTTTTT	CASSRTGETNEKLFF
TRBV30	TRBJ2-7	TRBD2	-	TGTGCCTGGAGCGAAGCCCCGGGACTAGTCTACGAGCAGTACTTC	CAWSEAPGLVYEQYF
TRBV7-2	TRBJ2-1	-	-	TGTGCCAGCAGCTTAGGGCCCACCAGAGAGCAGTTCTTC	CASSLGPTREQFF
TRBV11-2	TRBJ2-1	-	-	TGTGCCAGCAGCCTCTTGGTGGGGCCGGGGCAGTTCTTC	CASSLLVGPGQFF
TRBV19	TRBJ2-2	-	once	TGTGCCAGTAGGATAGGACAGAACACCGGGGAGCTGTTTTTT	CASRIGQNTGELFF
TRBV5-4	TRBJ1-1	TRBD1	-	TGTGCCAGCAGCTTACAGGGGGCGGGCACTGAAGCTTTCTTT	CASSLQGAGTEAFF
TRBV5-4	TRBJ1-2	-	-	TGTGCCAGCACCACCCGGACAGCCTCTGCCGTTGGCTACACCTTC	CASTTRTASAVGYTF
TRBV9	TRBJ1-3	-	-	TGTGCCAGCAGCTCTAGTAACACCATATATTTT	CASSSSNTIYF
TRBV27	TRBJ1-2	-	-	TGTGCCAGCAGTTTATCGACAGACGCTAACTATGGCTACACCTTC	CASSLSTDANYGYTF
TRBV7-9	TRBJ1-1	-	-	TGTGCCAGCAGCCCGTCGGGAAGGGTCGCTGAAGCTTTCTTT	CASSPSGRVAEAFF
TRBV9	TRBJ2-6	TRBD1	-	TGTGCCAGCAGCGCACCGTCCCGGGACAGGGCTGGGGCCAACGTCTTGACTTTC	CASSAPSRDRAGANVLTF
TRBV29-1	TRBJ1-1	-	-	TGCAGCGCAAGGGGGACTATGAACACTGAAGCTTTCTTT	CSARGTMNTEAFF
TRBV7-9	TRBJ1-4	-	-	TGTGCCAGCAGCTTAACAGGATCGAATGAAAAACTGTTTTTT	CASSLTGSNEKLFF
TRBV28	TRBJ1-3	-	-	TGTGCCAGCCTTAAAGGGGGCTCTGGAAACACCATATATTTT	CASLKGGSGNTIYF
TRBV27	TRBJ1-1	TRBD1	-	TGTGCCAGCAGTTCGAGACAGGGTATGAGCACTGAAGCTTTCTTT	CASSSRQGMSTEAFF
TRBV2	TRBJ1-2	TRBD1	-	TGTGCCAGCTCCGGGACAGGGAACTATGGCTACACCTTC	CASSGTGNYGYTF
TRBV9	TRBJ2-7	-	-	TGTGCCAGCAGTGAAACTGTGGACAAATCCTACGAGCAGTACTTC	CASSETVDKSYEQYF
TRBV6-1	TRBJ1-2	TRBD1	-	TGTGCCAGCAGTAATTCGGGACAGAACTATGGCTACACCTTC	CASSNSGQNYGYTF
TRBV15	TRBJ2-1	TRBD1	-	TGTGCCACCAGCAGAGAAGGGACAGGCCCCTATGAGCAGTTCTTC	CATSREGTGPYEQFF
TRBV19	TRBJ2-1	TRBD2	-	TGTGCCAGTAGTCATACCGGGACTAGCGGGTACAATGAGCAGTTCTTC	CASSHTGTSGYNEQFF
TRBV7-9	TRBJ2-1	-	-	TGTGCCAGCAGCTTAGAACTAGCTGTCTACAATGAGCAGTTCTTC	CASSLELAVYNEQFF
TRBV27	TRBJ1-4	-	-	TGTGCCAGCAGCCTCCGGGGGGTGGATTCTAATGAAAAACTGTTTTTT	CASSLRGVDSNEKLFF
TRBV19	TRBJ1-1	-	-	TGTGCCAGTAGTCCCAGGGGCATGGACACTGAAGCTTTCTTT	CASSPRGMDTEAFF
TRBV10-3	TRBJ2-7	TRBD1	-	TGTGCCATCAGTGCCAACAAGGGACAGACCTACGAGCAGTACTTC	CAISANKGQTYEQYF
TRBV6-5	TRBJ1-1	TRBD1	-	TGTGCCAGCAGTCAGAGGACAGGGAGGGGCACTGAAGCTTTCTTT	CASSQRTGRGTEAFF
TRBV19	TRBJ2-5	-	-	TGTGCCAGTAGTATAAGTAGTCTCCAGGGGGAGACCCAGTACTTC	CASSISSLQGETQYF
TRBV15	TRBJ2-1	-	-	TGTGCCACCAGCAGAGAGGTAGTCAATGAGCAGTTCTTC	CATSREVVNEQFF
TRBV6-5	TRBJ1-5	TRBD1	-	TGTGCCAGCAGCCGACAGGGGGGCAATCAGCCCCAGCATTTT	CASSRQGGNQPQHF
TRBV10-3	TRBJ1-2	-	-	TGTGCCATCAGTGAGTCGGGGGGGCAGGTCTCTGGCTACACCTTC	CAISESGGQVSGYTF
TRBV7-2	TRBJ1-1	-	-	TGTGCCAGCAGCTTCTCAGGGTTGAACACTGAAGCTTTCTTT	CASSFSGLNTEAFF
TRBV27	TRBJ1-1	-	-	TGTGCCAGCAGTTCCAACAGGGCCGAAGCTTTCTTT	CASSSNRAEAFF
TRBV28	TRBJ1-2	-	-	TGTGCCAGCAGTTTAGAAGTCCGGGATAACTATGGCTACACCTTC	CASSLEVRDNYGYTF
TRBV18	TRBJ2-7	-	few	TGTGCCAGCTCACATGACACCTCCTACGAGCAGTACTTC	CASSHDTSYEQYF
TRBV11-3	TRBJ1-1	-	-	TGTGCCAGCAGCTCCGGACGGGATACTGAAGCTTTCTTT	CASSSGRDTEAFF